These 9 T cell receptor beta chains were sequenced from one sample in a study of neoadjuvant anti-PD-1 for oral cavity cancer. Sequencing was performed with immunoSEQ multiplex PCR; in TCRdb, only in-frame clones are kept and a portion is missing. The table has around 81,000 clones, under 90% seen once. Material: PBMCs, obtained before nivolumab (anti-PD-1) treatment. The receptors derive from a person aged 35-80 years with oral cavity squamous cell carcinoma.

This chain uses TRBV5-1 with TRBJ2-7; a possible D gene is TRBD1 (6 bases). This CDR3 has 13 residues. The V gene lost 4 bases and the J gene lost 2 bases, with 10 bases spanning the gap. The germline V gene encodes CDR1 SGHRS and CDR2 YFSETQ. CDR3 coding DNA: TGCGCCAGCAGCACCGGACAGACCTACGAGCAGTACTTC. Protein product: CASSTGQTYEQYF.

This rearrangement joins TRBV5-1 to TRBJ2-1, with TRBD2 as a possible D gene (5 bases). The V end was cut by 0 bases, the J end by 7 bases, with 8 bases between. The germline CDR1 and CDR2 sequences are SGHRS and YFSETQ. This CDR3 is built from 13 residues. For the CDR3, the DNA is TGCGCCAGCAGCTTGGGTCTAGCAAATGAGCAGTTCTTC. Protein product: CASSLGLANEQFF.

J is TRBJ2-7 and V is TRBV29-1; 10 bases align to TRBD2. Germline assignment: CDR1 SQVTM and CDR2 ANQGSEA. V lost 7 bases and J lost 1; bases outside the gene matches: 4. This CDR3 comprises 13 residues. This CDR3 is CSGELAGSYEQYF. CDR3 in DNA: TGCAGCGGAGAACTAGCGGGATCCTACGAGCAGTACTTC.

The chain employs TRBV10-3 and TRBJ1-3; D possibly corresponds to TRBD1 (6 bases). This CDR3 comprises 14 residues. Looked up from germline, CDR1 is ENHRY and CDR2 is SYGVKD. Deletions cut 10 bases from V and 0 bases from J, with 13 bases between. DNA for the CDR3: TGTGCCAGCCAGACAGGCTACTCTGGAAACACCATATATTTT. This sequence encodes CASQTGYSGNTIYF.

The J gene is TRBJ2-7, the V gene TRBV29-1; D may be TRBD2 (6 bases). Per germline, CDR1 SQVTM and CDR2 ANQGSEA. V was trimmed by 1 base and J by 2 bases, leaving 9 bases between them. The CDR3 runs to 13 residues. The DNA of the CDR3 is TGCAGCGTTGAAGGAGCGGGTCCCTACGAGCAGTACTTC. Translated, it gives CSVEGAGPYEQYF.

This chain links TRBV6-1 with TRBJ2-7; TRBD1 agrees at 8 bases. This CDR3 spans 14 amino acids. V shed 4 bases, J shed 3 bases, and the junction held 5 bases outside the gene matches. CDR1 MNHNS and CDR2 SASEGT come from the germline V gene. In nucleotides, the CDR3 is TGTGCCAGCAGTGGGGGGACAGGAGTCTACGAGCAGTACTTC. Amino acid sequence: CASSGGTGVYEQYF.

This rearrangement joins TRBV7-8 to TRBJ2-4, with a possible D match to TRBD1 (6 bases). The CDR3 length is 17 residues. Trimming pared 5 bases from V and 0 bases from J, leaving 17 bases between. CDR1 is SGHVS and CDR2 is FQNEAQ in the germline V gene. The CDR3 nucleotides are TGTGCCAGCAGCCCAAGGACAGCGTTTATAGCCAAAAACATTCAGTACTTC. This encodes CASSPRTAFIAKNIQYF.

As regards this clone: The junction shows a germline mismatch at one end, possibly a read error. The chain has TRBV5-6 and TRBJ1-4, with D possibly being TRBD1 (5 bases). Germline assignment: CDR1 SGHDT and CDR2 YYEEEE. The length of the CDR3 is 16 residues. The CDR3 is CASGLAGTTTNEKLFF. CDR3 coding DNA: TGTGCCAGCGGCTTGGCGGGGACCACAACTAATGAAAAACTGTTTTTT. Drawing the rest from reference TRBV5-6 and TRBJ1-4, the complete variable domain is DAGVTQSPTHLIKTRGQQVTLRCSPKSGHDTVSWYQQALGQGPQFIFQYYEEEERQRGNFPDRFSGHQFPNYSSELNVNALLLGDSALYLCASGLAGTTTNEKLFFGSGTQLSVL.

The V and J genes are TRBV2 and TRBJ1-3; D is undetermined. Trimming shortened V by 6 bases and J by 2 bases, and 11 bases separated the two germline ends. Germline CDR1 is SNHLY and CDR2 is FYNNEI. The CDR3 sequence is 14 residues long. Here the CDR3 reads CASRADTPGNTIYF. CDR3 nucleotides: TGTGCCAGCAGGGCCGACACTCCTGGAAACACCATATATTTT.